These 21 T cell receptor beta chains were all obtained from the same sample, sequenced in a study of identical twins. TCRdb recomputed calls from the 5' RACE reads with MiXCR, one row per CDR3 protein. This sample has 1.5 million to 2 million distinct CDR3 sequences, with about 32% found just once. Sequencing was performed on cord blood. These receptors came from a newborn girl in good health.

The gene calls are TRBV27 and TRBJ2-5; D perhaps matches TRBD2 (6 bases). The J call is in doubt because the DNA end fits TRBJ2-7 better. The CDR3 length is 15 residues. Germline CDR1 MNHEY, CDR2 SMNVEV (reference sequence). For the CDR3, the DNA is TGTGCCAGCAGCCACGATCTAGCGACCATCTACGAGCAGTACTTC. Amino acids: CASSHDLATIYEQYF.

This clonotype has only a few counts. This chain connects TRBV4-1 to TRBJ2-1, with 13 bases identical to TRBD2. J lost 6 bases, V lost 1 base, and 6 bases had no gene match. This CDR3 has 17 amino acids. Germline CDR1 MGHRA, CDR2 YSYEKL. CDR3 protein: CASSQAPTSGRANEQFF. CDR3 nucleotides: TGCGCCAGCAGCCAAGCCCCAACTAGCGGGAGGGCCAATGAGCAGTTCTTC.

V usage is TRBV15 and J usage is TRBJ1-1, with D maybe TRBD1 (5 bases). V was clipped by 3 bases and J by 4 bases, with 9 bases between them. The CDR3 length is 13 residues. Germline V lookup: CDR1 LNHNV, CDR2 YYDKDF (reference sequence). The chain's CDR3 is CATSRWGGTEAFF. The CDR3 DNA follows: TGTGCCACCAGCAGGTGGGGGGGCACTGAAGCTTTCTTT.

This rearrangement joins TRBV2 to TRBJ2-3; no clear D. V lost 8 bases and J 7 bases, leaving 13 bases between the germline ends. Looked up from germline, CDR1 is SNHLY and CDR2 is FYNNEI. The CDR3 extends over 12 amino acids. CDR3 DNA: TGTGCCAGCGGCGTGGGATATAATACGCAGTATTTT. Amino acids: CASGVGYNTQYF.

V and J are TRBV25-1 and TRBJ1-5, with D uncertain. CDR1 and CDR2 from the germline V gene are MGHDK and SYGVNS. V was pared by 2 bases and J by 4 bases, with 15 bases between. CDR3 length: 16 amino acids. CDR3 nucleotides: TGTGCCAGCAGTGAAAGGACCCAAAGGAGGAATCAGCCCCAGCATTTT. Its protein is CASSERTQRRNQPQHF.

Turning to this clonotype: This may be a read error: a much more frequent sequence differs by one nucleotide. The rearrangement links TRBV29-1 to TRBJ2-4; a possible D gene is TRBD1 (6 bases). Germline V gene sequence: CDR1 SQVTM, CDR2 ANQGSEA. V dropped 4 bases and J dropped 6 bases, with 25 bases sitting between them. This CDR3 is 17 amino acids long. This CDR3 is CSVVPRTGNPVRNIQYF. The CDR3 DNA sequence: TGCAGCGTTGTCCCGAGAACAGGGAATCCGGTCAGAAACATTCAGTACTTC.

This clonotype was detected only a few times. The chain uses TRBV20-1 and TRBJ2-1; a possible D gene is TRBD2 (6 bases). Per the germline V gene, CDR1 is DFQATT and CDR2 is SNEGSKA (reference sequence). The CDR3 is 15 residues long. Deletions cut 2 bases from V and 0 bases from J, with 11 bases between. CDR3 sequence: CSARFRGSSYNEQFF. In DNA form, the CDR3 reads TGCAGTGCTAGATTTCGGGGGAGCTCCTACAATGAGCAGTTCTTC.

This clonotype was observed a few times. The rearrangement joins TRBV20-1 to TRBJ1-1; 8 bases map to TRBD1. CDR1 and CDR2 (germline): DFQATT, SNEGSKA (reference sequence). V was pared by 5 bases and J by 1 base, with 6 bases of the junction left unmatched. There are 14 residues in the CDR3. CDR3 DNA sequence: TGCAGTGCTCCTTACGGACAGGGGAACACTGAAGCTTTCTTT. Amino acid sequence: CSAPYGQGNTEAFF.

Worth noting for this clonotype: A junction end diverges from the germline sequence, so it may reflect a read error. The rearrangement uses TRBV10-3 and TRBJ1-4; possibly TRBD1 for D (5 bases). CDR3 size: 15 residues. In germline, CDR1 is ENHRY, CDR2 SYGVKD. The CDR3 is CATSDRGVTNEKLFF. CDR3 DNA: TGTGCCACCAGTGATAGGGGAGTAACTAATGAAAAACTGTTTTTT.

This clonotype showed up just a few times. This chain connects TRBV29-1 to TRBJ1-1; D gene ambiguous. Trimming removed 0 bases from V and 0 bases from J, with 11 bases in between. The CDR3 length is 15 residues. Germline V gene sequence: CDR1 SQVTM, CDR2 ANQGSEA. The CDR3 sequence is CSVEEGGRMNTEAFF. DNA for the CDR3: TGCAGCGTTGAAGAGGGCGGACGGATGAACACTGAAGCTTTCTTT.

The sample holds a few counts of this clonotype. This chain connects TRBV20-1 to TRBJ2-3; 8 bases are a match to TRBD2. This CDR3 has 14 amino acids. CDR1 and CDR2 (germline): DFQATT, SNEGSKA (reference sequence). With 3 bases clipped from V and 5 bases from J, the junction kept 7 bases outside the gene matches. The CDR3 nucleotides read TGCAGTGCTAGGGGACTAGGGTTCAGAGATACGCAGTATTTT. Amino acids: CSARGLGFRDTQYF.

Worth noting for this clonotype: Its ends do not fully match the called genes, so a read error is possible. V and J are TRBV3-1 and TRBJ2-1, with 11 bases matching TRBD2. Looked up from germline, CDR1 is LGHDT and CDR2 is YNNKEL (reference sequence). The CDR3 contains 16 residues. The CDR3 sequence: CASSITGTSGYNEHFF. CDR3 DNA sequence: TGTGCCAGCAGCATAACCGGGACTAGCGGCTACAATGAGCATTTCTTC.

This clonotype was seen a handful of times. J is TRBJ1-2 and V is TRBV10-3; no definite D call. CDR3 length: 14 residues. Germline V gene data show CDR1 as ENHRY and CDR2 as SYGVKD. The ends were cut back, 0 bases at V and 5 bases at J, with 10 bases in the middle. DNA for the CDR3: TGTGCCATCAGTGAGTCGATTGGGCTATATGGCTACACCTTC. This sequence encodes CAISESIGLYGYTF.

This clonotype has more than one count but fewer than ten. The chain combines TRBV6-2 or TRBV6-3 with TRBJ2-7; 7 bases line up with TRBD1. CDR1 and CDR2 (germline): MNHEY, SVGEGT. This CDR3 region has 15 residues. The trim removed 6 bases at V and 6 bases at J, leaving 14 bases unmatched. The CDR3 reads CASSLQGTEVLEQYF. The DNA of the CDR3 is TGTGCCAGCAGCTTACAGGGGACGGAGGTCCTCGAGCAGTACTTC.

This chain uses TRBV9 with TRBJ2-3; D remains ambiguous. Germline-derived CDR1 and CDR2 are SGDLS and YYNGEE. This CDR3 has 14 residues. V was pared by 0 bases and J by 8 bases, with 13 bases between. The CDR3 here is CASSVAYFRRTQYF. CDR3 DNA: TGTGCCAGCAGCGTAGCCTATTTTCGGCGTACGCAGTATTTT.

The chain recombines TRBV28 with TRBJ2-4, with D perhaps assigned TRBD1 or TRBD2 (6 bases each). The tail of the sequence fits TRBJ2-5 better, so the J call may be wrong. This CDR3 region has 15 residues. Germline V gives CDR1 MDHEN, CDR2 SYDVKM. CDR3 amino acids: CASSRQDYPEETQYF. The CDR3 nucleotides read TGTGCCAGCAGTAGACAGGACTACCCTGAAGAGACCCAGTACTTC.

This clonotype was observed a handful of times. The J gene is TRBJ2-7, the V gene TRBV20-1; 13 bases line up with TRBD2. The CDR3 runs 15 residues. V lost 3 bases to trimming and J lost 6 bases; unmatched junction nucleotides: 8. CDR1 is DFQATT, CDR2 SNEGSKA, per germline (reference sequence). CDR3 region: CSASSPGLAGVEQYF. The CDR3 DNA sequence: TGCAGTGCTAGTTCCCCCGGACTAGCGGGAGTCGAGCAGTACTTC.

V and J are TRBV20-1 and TRBJ1-5; 7 bases fit TRBD1. V lost 5 bases and J lost 0; bases outside the gene matches: 10. Germline V gene data show CDR1 as DFQATT and CDR2 as SNEGSKA (reference sequence). CDR3 length: 16 amino acids. CDR3 amino acids: CSAYSTGSYSNQPQHF. In DNA, the CDR3 is TGCAGTGCTTATTCGACAGGGTCATATAGCAATCAGCCCCAGCATTTT.

About this clonotype: One end of the junction does not line up with germline, which may come from a read error. The V gene is TRBV5-8, the J gene TRBJ2-7; TRBD1 matches at 8 bases. Germline V gene data show CDR1 as SGHTS and CDR2 as YDEGEE. The length of the CDR3 is 13 residues. The CDR3 is CASILDRAYEQYF. The CDR3 DNA is TGTGCCAGCATCTTGGACAGGGCCTACGAGCAGTACTTC. The entire variable domain, with the rest obtained from reference TRBV5-8 and TRBJ2-7, is as follows: EAGVTQSPTHLIKTRGQQATLRCSPISGHTSVYWYQQALGLGLQFLLWYDEGEERNRGNFPPRFSGRQFPNYSSELNVNALELEDSALYLCASILDRAYEQYFGPGTRLTVT.

This chain joins TRBV5-6 and TRBJ2-7; a possible D gene is TRBD2 (6 bases). This CDR3 region has 12 residues. V shed 7 bases and J shed 6 bases, with 14 bases lying between them. CDR1 is SGHDT and CDR2 is YYEEEE in the germline V gene. The CDR3 nucleotides read TGTGCCAGCGGGATAGGGAGGCGCGAGCAGTACTTC. Residues: CASGIGRREQYF.

CDR3 loop: CSAREGSSETQYF. In nucleotides, the CDR3 is TGCAGTGCTAGAGAGGGTAGTTCGGAGACCCAGTACTTC. The chain links TRBV20-1 to TRBJ2-5; D gene unclear. Looked up from germline, CDR1 is DFQATT and CDR2 is SNEGSKA (reference sequence). The ends were cut back, 0 bases at V and 5 bases at J, with 10 bases in the middle. The CDR3 consists of 13 residues.